The clone carrying this TCR beta chain was seen more than once but under ten times. Germline V gives CDR1 SGHTA, CDR2 FQGTGA. With 6 bases clipped from V and 5 bases from J, the junction kept 6 bases outside the gene matches. This CDR3 is built from 14 residues. The method was immunoSEQ multiplex PCR; TCRdb's version includes in-frame clones alone and lacks a portion of them. The sample lists approximately 140,000 clones, roughly 84% occurring once. Those who participated ranged in age from roughly 18 to 89 years and resided in about two dozen US areas. This sample is drawn from a study of blood T cell repertoires in COVID-19. Turning to the study itself: Sources were T cells, B-cell-depleted T cells, or PBMCs; the material itself was cDNA or gDNA.

The V gene is TRBV7-3, the J gene TRBJ2-2; 7 positions agree with TRBD1. Sequenced input: PBMCs or T cells enriched from blood (not recorded which). This TCR came from a woman in her forties or fifties who had been exposed to COVID-19. The CDR3 region is CASSYRGRTGELFF. As DNA, the CDR3 is TGTGCCAGCAGTTACAGGGGTAGGACCGGGGAGCTGTTTTTT.